The TCR beta chain described here comes from a study of human T cells and chemical hapten exposure. Overall study findings and caveats: TCRs whose frequency exceeded 1 in 1000 remained the same following DPC sensitization.

J gave up 4 bases and V 6 bases, and 3 bases lay outside the gene matches. This CDR3 region has 14 residues. The germline V gene encodes CDR1 SGHVS and CDR2 FQNEAQ. The library labeled individual cDNA molecules by adding unique molecular identifiers to them. TCRdb ran MiXCR on the RACE reads and lists one entry per CDR3 protein. The top ten clones hold just over 1.4% of a sample with 95,000 to 130,000 distinct CDR3 sequences, about an eighth of them seen once. Turning to this clonotype: Antigen: not known.

The time point was: patch test 1, 2 weeks after DPC sensitization. Indicated treatment: therapeutic diphenylcyclopropenone sensitization with weekly scalp DPC. Participating donors were patients with alopecia, aged 18 to 70 years, considered appropriate candidates for DPC. Unfractionated whole blood served as the source for total RNA extraction. The sequence was obtained from a woman in her forties or fifties with alopecia areata. Some clones in this sample may be carry-over from other donors' samples. The sample here was whole blood, taken in connection with sensitization to the hapten diphenylcyclopropenone (DPC). The chain links TRBV7-8 to TRBJ2-3, with 11 bases that match TRBD2. The CDR3 here is CASRRSGGADTQYF. CDR3 DNA sequence: TGTGCCAGCAGACGTAGCGGGGGGGCAGATACGCAGTATTTT.